This record looks at one TCR beta chain sequence and its context. This same CDR3 is encoded by further DNA sequences in the sample. This specimen comes from a study of blood T cell repertoires in COVID-19. TCRdb's table, derived via immunoSEQ multiplex PCR, lists solely in-frame clones and lacks some. The sample lists around 100,000 clones; 80% to 90% were seen once. The germline V and J ends were trimmed by 1 base and 5 bases, with 5 bases remaining between them. CDR1 is SEHNR, CDR2 FQNEAQ, per germline (reference sequence). CDR3 size: 12 residues. This rearrangement joins TRBV7-9 to TRBJ2-5; D gene ambiguous. Sequenced input: peripheral blood. The TCR comes from a man aged 50 to 59 with acute or convalescent COVID-19. The CDR3 bases are TGTGCCAGCAGCTTAGGCGTGGAGACCCAGTACTTC. The encoded protein is CASSLGVETQYF.